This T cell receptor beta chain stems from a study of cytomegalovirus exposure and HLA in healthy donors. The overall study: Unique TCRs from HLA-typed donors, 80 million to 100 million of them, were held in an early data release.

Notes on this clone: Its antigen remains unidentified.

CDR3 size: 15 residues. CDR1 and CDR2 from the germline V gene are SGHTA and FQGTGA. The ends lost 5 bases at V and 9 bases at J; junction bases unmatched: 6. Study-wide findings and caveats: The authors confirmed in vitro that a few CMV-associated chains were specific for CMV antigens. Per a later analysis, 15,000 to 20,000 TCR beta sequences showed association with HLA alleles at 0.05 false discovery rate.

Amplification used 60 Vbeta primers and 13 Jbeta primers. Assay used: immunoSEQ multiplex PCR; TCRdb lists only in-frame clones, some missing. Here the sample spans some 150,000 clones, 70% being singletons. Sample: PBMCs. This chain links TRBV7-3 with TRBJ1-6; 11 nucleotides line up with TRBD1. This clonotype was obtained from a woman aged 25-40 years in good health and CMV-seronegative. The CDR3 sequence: CASSVGTGGSSPLHF. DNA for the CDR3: TGTGCCAGCAGCGTCGGGACAGGGGGAAGTTCACCCCTCCACTTT.